The T cell receptor (beta chain) under discussion was sequenced for a study of cytomegalovirus exposure and HLA in healthy donors. Overall study results and limits: The authors later found most CMV-associated TCR beta chains appeared HLA-restricted. In a later analysis, TCR association rates varied by HLA locus: DRB1 most, HLA-C fewest.

With 60 Vbeta and 13 Jbeta primers, the PCR was carried out. The repertoire was sequenced with immunoSEQ multiplex PCR; TCRdb's copy has only in-frame clones and lacks some. The repertoire consists of over 65,000 clones, with around 72% occurring once and the leading ten covering around 7%. CDR1 is SGHTA, CDR2 FQGNSA, per germline. This CDR3 has 16 amino acids. J lost 4 bases, V lost 1 base, and 8 bases had no gene match. Concerning this clone itself: What it binds is not known.

Sequencing was carried out using PBMCs. This chain links TRBV7-2 with TRBJ2-3; the match to TRBD2 covers 7 bases. The receptor was derived from a woman in her twenties or thirties in good health and CMV-seropositive. CDR3 bases: TGTGCCAGCAGCTTAGATGAGGCGGGAGAGGCAGATACGCAGTATTTT. Its protein product is CASSLDEAGEADTQYF.